The TCR beta chain described here comes from a study of T cells after posttransplantation cyclophosphamide. Study-level findings and limits: Donor CD8+ memory clones often dominated recipient blood repertoires at later times. Skin or GI-infiltrating T cells shared few TRB sequences with blood. TRB clonality was highly associated with recipient CMV seropositivity and reactivation.

The data were produced by immunoSEQ multiplex PCR, yet TCRdb's version contains in-frame clones alone and is incomplete. Here the sample spans around 43,000 clones, about 90% being singletons. With regard to this clone: The antigen remains unidentified.

On the day of bone marrow donation, the related graft donor provided peripheral blood. This CDR3 spans 14 amino acids. V was trimmed by 4 bases and J by 6 bases, leaving 14 bases between them. Germline V gene lookup returns CDR1 SGHNT and CDR2 YYREEE (reference sequence). The sequence derives from a woman between 45 and 60 years old in good health and a related stem cell transplant donor. The J gene is TRBJ2-1, the V gene TRBV5-4, with a weak D call TRBD1 (6 bases). Source material: PBMCs. DNA for the CDR3: TGTGCCAGCAGCCAACCCAGGGGTGGCAATGAGCAGTTCTTC. Its protein is CASSQPRGGNEQFF.